This T cell receptor (beta chain) emerged from a study of long-term antiretroviral therapy in people with HIV. Version v3.0 of the immunoSEQ assay ran at survey level. The table came from immunoSEQ multiplex PCR; TCRdb's copy has only in-frame clones and leaves some out. The sample carries 15,000 or so clones, about 89% recorded once. Before they underwent DNA extraction, samples held roughly 0.9-10 million cryopreserved PBMC. The CDR3 totals 14 residues. Trimming removed 0 bases from V and 6 bases from J; junction bases left unmatched: 3. CDR1 and CDR2 (germline): SGHDT, YYEEEE. V and J are TRBV5-6 and TRBJ2-1, with 7 bases fitting TRBD1. The TCR originated in a middle-aged woman with HIV. The sample here was unsorted PBMCs, taken 0.6 years after starting antiretroviral therapy. This CDR3 is CASSLATGPNEQFF. The CDR3, as DNA: TGTGCCAGCAGCTTGGCGACAGGGCCCAATGAGCAGTTCTTC.